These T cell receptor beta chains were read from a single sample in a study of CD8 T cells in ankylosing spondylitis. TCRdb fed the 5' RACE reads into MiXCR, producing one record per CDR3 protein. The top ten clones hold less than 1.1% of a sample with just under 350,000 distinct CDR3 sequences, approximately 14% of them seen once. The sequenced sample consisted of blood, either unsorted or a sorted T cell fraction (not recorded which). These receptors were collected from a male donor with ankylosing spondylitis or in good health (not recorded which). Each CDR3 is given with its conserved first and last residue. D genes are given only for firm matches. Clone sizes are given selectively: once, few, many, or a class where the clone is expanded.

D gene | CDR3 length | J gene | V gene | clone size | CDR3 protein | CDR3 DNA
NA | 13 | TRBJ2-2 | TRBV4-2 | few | CASSQDRSGELFF | TGTGCCAGCAGCCAAGATCGGTCCGGGGAGCTGTTTTTT
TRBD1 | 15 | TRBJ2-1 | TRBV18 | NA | CASALQGKGYNEQFF | TGTGCCAGCGCCCTACAGGGGAAAGGGTACAATGAGCAGTTCTTC
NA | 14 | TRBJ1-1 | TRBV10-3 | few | CAISVEGMGTEAFF | TGTGCCATCAGTGTTGAAGGGATGGGCACTGAAGCTTTCTTT
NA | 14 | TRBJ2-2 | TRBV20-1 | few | CSARARGFAGELFF | TGCAGTGCTAGAGCGAGGGGTTTTGCCGGGGAGCTGTTTTTT
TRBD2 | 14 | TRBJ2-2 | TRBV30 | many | CASKSGINTGELFF | TGTGCCTCCAAGAGCGGGATAAACACCGGGGAGCTGTTTTTT
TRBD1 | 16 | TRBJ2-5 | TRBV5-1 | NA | CASSPGTGGIIETQYF | TGCGCCAGCAGCCCGGGGACAGGGGGCATTATAGAGACCCAGTACTTC
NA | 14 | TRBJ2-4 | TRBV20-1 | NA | CSAPSPIAKNIQYF | TGCAGTGCCCCCAGTCCGATAGCCAAAAACATTCAGTACTTC
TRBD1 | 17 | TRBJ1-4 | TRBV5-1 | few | CASSAGTGGAGNEKLFF | TGCGCCAGCAGCGCCGGGACAGGAGGCGCGGGTAATGAAAAACTGTTTTTT
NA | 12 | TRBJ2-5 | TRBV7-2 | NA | CASSLSAGPPYF | TGTGCCAGCAGCCTTAGCGCCGGACCGCCGTACTTC
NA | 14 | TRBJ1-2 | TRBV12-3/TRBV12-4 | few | CASSLDRRGGGYTF | TGTGCCAGCAGTTTAGACAGGAGGGGTGGAGGCTACACCTTC
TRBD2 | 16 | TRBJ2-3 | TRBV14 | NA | CASSHPSGRSADTQYF | TGTGCCAGCAGCCACCCTAGCGGGAGGAGCGCAGATACGCAGTATTTT
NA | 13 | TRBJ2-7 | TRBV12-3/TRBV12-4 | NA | CASSLLDLYEQYF | TGTGCCAGCAGTTTATTGGATCTCTACGAGCAGTACTTC
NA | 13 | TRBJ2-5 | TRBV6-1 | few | CASRSGVRETQYF | TGTGCCAGCAGATCAGGGGTCCGCGAGACCCAGTACTTC
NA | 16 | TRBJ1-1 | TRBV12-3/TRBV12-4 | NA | CASSLPVGSVNTEAFF | TGTGCCAGCAGTTTGCCTGTGGGGAGTGTGAACACTGAAGCTTTCTTT
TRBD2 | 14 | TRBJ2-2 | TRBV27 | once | CASSPRTSTGELFF | TGTGCCAGCAGTCCCCGGACTAGTACCGGGGAGCTGTTTTTT